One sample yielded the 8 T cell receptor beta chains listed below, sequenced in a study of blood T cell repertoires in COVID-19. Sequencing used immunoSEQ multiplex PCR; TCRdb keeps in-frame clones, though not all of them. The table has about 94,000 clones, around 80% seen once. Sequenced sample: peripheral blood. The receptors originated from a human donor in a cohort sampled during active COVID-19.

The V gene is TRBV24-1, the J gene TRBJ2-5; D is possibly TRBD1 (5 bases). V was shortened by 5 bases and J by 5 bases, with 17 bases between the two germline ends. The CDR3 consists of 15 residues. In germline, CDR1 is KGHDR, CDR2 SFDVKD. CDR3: CATSAAIGVAETQYF. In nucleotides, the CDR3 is TGTGCCACCAGTGCTGCCATAGGGGTTGCGGAGACCCAGTACTTC.

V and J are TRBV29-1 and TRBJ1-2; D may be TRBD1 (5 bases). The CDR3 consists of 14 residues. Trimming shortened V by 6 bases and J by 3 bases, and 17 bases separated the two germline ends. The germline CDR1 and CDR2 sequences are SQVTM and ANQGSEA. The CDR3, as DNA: TGCAGCGTGGGTGGGCAGGGTTCAGACTATGGCTACACCTTC. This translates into CSVGGQGSDYGYTF.

The CDR3 coding sequence is TGTGCCAGCAGCCCCGGGACAGGGTCTGCTGGGGCCAACGTCCTGACTTTC. Protein: CASSPGTGSAGANVLTF. The chain couples TRBV7-9 to TRBJ2-6; 9 positions match TRBD1. The V gene end was trimmed by 5 bases and the J gene end by 2 bases; junction bases not matched to a gene: 7. The CDR3 has 17 residues. Germline V gene lookup returns CDR1 SEHNR and CDR2 FQNEAQ (reference sequence).

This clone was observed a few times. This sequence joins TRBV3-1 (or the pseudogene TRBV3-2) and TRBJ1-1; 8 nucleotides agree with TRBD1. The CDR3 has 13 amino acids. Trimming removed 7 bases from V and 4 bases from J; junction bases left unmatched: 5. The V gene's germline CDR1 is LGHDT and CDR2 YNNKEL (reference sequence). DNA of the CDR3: TGTGCCAGCATCCTTACAGGGGGCACTGAAGCTTTCTTT. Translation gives CASILTGGTEAFF.

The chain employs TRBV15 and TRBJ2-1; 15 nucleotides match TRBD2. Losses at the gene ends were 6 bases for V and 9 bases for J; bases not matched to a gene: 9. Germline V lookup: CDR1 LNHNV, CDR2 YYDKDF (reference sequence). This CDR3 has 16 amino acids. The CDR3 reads CATRHRGLAGGGEQFF. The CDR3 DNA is TGTGCCACCAGGCACAGGGGACTAGCGGGAGGAGGTGAGCAGTTCTTC.

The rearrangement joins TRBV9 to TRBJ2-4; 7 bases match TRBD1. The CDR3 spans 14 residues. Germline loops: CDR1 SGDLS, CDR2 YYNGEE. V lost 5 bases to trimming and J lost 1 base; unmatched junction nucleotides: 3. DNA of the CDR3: TGTGCCAGCAGTCAGGGGGTGGCCAAAAACATTCAGTACTTC. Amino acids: CASSQGVAKNIQYF.

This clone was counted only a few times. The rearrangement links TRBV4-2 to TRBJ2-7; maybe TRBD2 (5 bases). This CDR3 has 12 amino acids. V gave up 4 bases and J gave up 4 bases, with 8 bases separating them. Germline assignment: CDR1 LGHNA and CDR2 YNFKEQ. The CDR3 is CASSPTGYEQYF. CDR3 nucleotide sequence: TGTGCCAGCAGCCCGACGGGATACGAGCAGTACTTC.

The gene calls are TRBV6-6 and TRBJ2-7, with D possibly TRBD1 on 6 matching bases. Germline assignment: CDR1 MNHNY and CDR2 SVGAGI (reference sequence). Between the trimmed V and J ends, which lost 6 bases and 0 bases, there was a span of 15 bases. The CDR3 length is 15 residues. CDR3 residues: CASRLSGTYSYEQYF. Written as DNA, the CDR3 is TGTGCCAGCAGGCTTTCCGGGACATACTCCTACGAGCAGTACTTC.